A single sample gave rise to the 13 T cell receptor beta chains below, sequenced in a study of post-analysis software for immune sequencing data. General study results and limits: About 5 TRBV segments (TRBV5-6, TRBV5-1 and TRBV20-1 among them) occurred more frequently in patients than in controls.

Unique molecular identifiers tagged the TCR beta cDNA libraries. TCRdb redid the calling of the PCR reads with MiXCR, one entry per CDR3 protein. The repertoire includes about 170,000 distinct CDR3 sequences, about 30% of them detected once, and about 1.6% sits in the top ten. The antigens of these receptors remain unknown. Sample: blood. All receptors come from a girl aged 5-17 years with multiple sclerosis.

The rearrangement uses TRBV20-1 and TRBJ2-7; 7 nucleotides align to TRBD1. The CDR3 length is 15 residues. In germline, CDR1 is DFQATT, CDR2 SNEGSKA (reference sequence). The J segment lost 0 bases and the V segment lost 4 bases, leaving 9 bases of the junction unmatched. CDR3 in DNA: TGCAGTGCTAAGACAGGGCGGACGGACTCCTACGAGCAGTACTTC. Amino acid sequence: CSAKTGRTDSYEQYF.

This chain joins TRBV29-1 and TRBJ1-4, with TRBD1 identical over 7 bases. J gave up 5 bases and V 4 bases, and 1 base lay outside the gene matches. The CDR3 has 12 residues. CDR1 and CDR2 from the germline V gene are SQVTM and ANQGSEA. CDR3 in DNA: TGCAGCGTTGGGACAGGCAATGAAAAACTGTTTTTT. Its translation is CSVGTGNEKLFF.

This CDR3 reads CRDDSENTGELFF. The CDR3 coding sequence is TGCAGGGATGATAGCGAGAACACCGGGGAGCTGTTTTTT. This chain connects TRBV20-1 to TRBJ2-2; tentative D call: TRBD2 (5 bases). The CDR3 has 13 residues. Germline values: CDR1 DFQATT, CDR2 SNEGSKA (reference sequence).

This clonotype turned up a few times. CDR3 coding DNA: TGTGCCAGCAGGAGCGTCAGGGCCCGGGAGCTGTTTTTT. Its translation: CASRSVRARELFF. The chain employs TRBV11-2 and TRBJ2-2; D might be TRBD1 (5 bases). V was pared by 6 bases and J by 9 bases, with 14 bases between. CDR1 and CDR2 from the germline V gene are SGHAT and FQNNGV. This CDR3 has 13 amino acids. Full variable domain (outside the CDR3, taken from reference TRBV11-2 and TRBJ2-2): EAGVAQSPRYKIIEKRQSVAFWCNPISGHATLYWYQQILGQGPKLLIQFQNNGVVDDSQLPKDRFSAERLKGVDSTLKIQPAKLEDSAVYLCASRSVRARELFFGEGSRLTVL.

This clonotype has at least ten counts. The V call is TRBV12-3 or TRBV12-4, the J call TRBJ2-7; perhaps D is TRBD1 or TRBD2 (6 bases each). V was cut by 2 bases and J by 1 base, with 9 bases left in between. CDR3 length equals 14 residues. The CDR3 spells CASSLRGVSYEQYF. The DNA of the CDR3 is TGTGCCAGCAGTTTAAGGGGGGTTTCCTACGAGCAGTACTTC.

About this clonotype itself: This may stem from a read error, because a much larger clone lies one nucleotide away. This sequence joins TRBV10-3 and TRBJ2-2, with 9 positions matching TRBD1. Germline CDR1 reads ENHRY; CDR2 reads SYGVKD. The CDR3 length is 14 residues. The CDR3 DNA reads as TGTGCCATCAGGGGACAGGGTCAGGCCGGGGAGCGGTTTTTT. Translation gives CAIRGQGQAGERFF.

There are a few counts of this clonotype. This may be a read error, as it is one base from a much larger clone. V and J are TRBV10-3 and TRBJ1-2; the match to TRBD1 covers 8 bases. The length of the CDR3 is 13 residues. Germline assignment: CDR1 ENHRY and CDR2 SYGVKD. This chain's CDR3 is CAVRGQANYGYTF. The CDR3 DNA sequence: TGTGCCGTCAGGGGACAGGCAAACTATGGCTACACCTTC.

This clonotype was seen only a few times. The chain joins TRBV24-1 to TRBJ2-2; tentative D call: TRBD1 (5 bases). This CDR3 is 14 amino acids long. From germline, CDR1 is KGHDR and CDR2 SFDVKD. The V and J ends lost 6 bases and 6 bases respectively, with 13 bases between them. In nucleotides, the CDR3 is TGTGCCACCAGTACCTCCCAGGGTGCCGGGGAGCTGTTTTTT. This sequence encodes CATSTSQGAGELFF.

The sample holds many counts of this clonotype. The chain carries TRBV27 and TRBJ2-1; TRBD2 matches at 10 bases. V lost 7 bases to trimming and J lost 3 bases; unmatched junction nucleotides: 12. Looked up from germline, CDR1 is MNHEY and CDR2 is SMNVEV (reference sequence). The CDR3 is 17 residues long. In DNA, the CDR3 is TGTGCCAGCACCTCTCTAGCGGGAGACGGAAACTACAATGAGCAGTTCTTC. This gives the protein CASTSLAGDGNYNEQFF.

This clonotype was detected ten times or more. V gene TRBV5-1 combines with J gene TRBJ2-1; 11 bases agree with TRBD1. Unmatched junction bases numbered 13, after V lost 6 bases and J lost 2 bases. CDR3 length: 18 amino acids. CDR1 and CDR2 (germline): SGHRS, YFSETQ. The CDR3 sequence is CASTRTGGPSSTYNEQFF. CDR3 nucleotides: TGCGCCAGCACCCGGACAGGGGGCCCTTCCTCTACCTACAATGAGCAGTTCTTC.

The chain links TRBV3-1 to TRBJ2-5; unclear D gene. V gave up 0 bases and J gave up 1 base, with 6 bases separating them. The CDR3 covers 14 residues. The V gene's germline CDR1 is LGHDT and CDR2 YNNKEL (reference sequence). CDR3 bases: TGTGCCAGCAGCCAAGATGTGGCCCAAGAGACCCAGTACTTC. It yields the protein CASSQDVAQETQYF.

This clonotype was counted ten times or more. The V gene is TRBV9, the J gene TRBJ2-5; D ambiguous. Germline CDR1 and CDR2: SGDLS and YYNGEE. Trimming cost V 3 bases and J 1 base, with 13 bases left between them. The CDR3 is made up of 15 amino acids. CDR3 coding DNA: TGTGCCAGCAGCGGGAAGGGCGCGGCCCAAGAGACCCAGTACTTC. Translating gives CASSGKGAAQETQYF.

This clonotype was found a few times. This chain uses TRBV11-1 with TRBJ2-1; 13 positions match TRBD2. The CDR3 consists of 18 residues. Germline V gene lookup returns CDR1 SGHAT and CDR2 FQDESV (reference sequence). V trimming: 6 bases; J trimming: 2 bases; junction bases outside the gene matches: 10. CDR3 DNA: TGTGCCAGCAGTCCCGGACTAGCGGGAGAGGGTCCCTACAATGAGCAGTTCTTC. Its translation is CASSPGLAGEGPYNEQFF.